One sample yielded the 3 T cell receptor beta chains listed below, sequenced in a study of monozygotic twins with inflammatory bowel disease (dated by TCRdb to about 2019). Libraries were made using 5' RACE. Sequencing was carried out with an Illumina HiSeq 2500. Based on TCRdb reprocessing of the reads, there is one entry per CDR3 protein sequence, and DNA is missing. The table for this sample lists approximately 400,000 distinct CDR3 sequences. Roughly 2.5% of the sample lies in the top ten. The sample comprised blood. The receptors originated from a human donor with ulcerative colitis or Crohn's disease, or a healthy co-twin of an affected twin (not recorded which).

The genes are TRBV29-1 and TRBJ1-1; TCRdb calls TRBD1, which cannot be checked without DNA. Germline loops: CDR1 SQVTM, CDR2 ANQGSEA. CDR3 size: 19 residues. CDR3 in amino acids: CSAIERTGTGKSSGTEAFF.

CDR3 residues: CASSVGGTAETQYF. This rearrangement joins TRBV9 to TRBJ2-5; no DNA is available, so the TRBD2 call from TCRdb remains unchecked. The germline CDR1 and CDR2 sequences are SGDLS and YYNGEE. This CDR3 is 14 amino acids long.

J is TRBJ2-3 and V is TRBV18. Germline-derived CDR1 and CDR2 are KGHSH and LQKENI. The CDR3 spans 12 residues. The chain's CDR3 is CASAQITDTQYF.